This T cell receptor (beta chain) is from a study of T cells in Graves' hyperthyroidism and ophthalmopathy (dated by TCRdb to about 2019). Regarding the study in general: Peripheral blood was collected at initial diagnosis, before any treatment. TCR V-J signatures able to tell the groups apart were searched for in a discovery cohort of some 97 patients, of whom 43 had Graves' ophthalmopathy and 57 had stable Graves' hyperthyroidism. An independent validation cohort of around 19 hyperthyroidism patients and more than 15 patients who later progressed to ophthalmopathy tested prospective prediction of ophthalmopathy. The 100 or so discovery patients were randomly split 7:3 into training and test sets. In addition, the study compared T-cell repertoires in thyroid tissue and in blood from several Graves' hyperthyroidism patients. Following sampling, methimazole starting at 30 mg daily was given to hyperthyroidism patients, and high-dose intravenous methylprednisolone was given to ophthalmopathy patients. According to the paper, TCR Vbeta CDR3 sequencing was carried out on 135 peripheral blood samples, which came from over 40 ophthalmopathy, 80 or so hyperthyroidism and 17 progressor patients.

The TCR beta CDR3 regions were amplified from RNA transcripts. For the first round of RT-PCR on the TCR CDR3, the HTBI primer set was used together with the Qiagen OneStep RT-PCR kit. Libraries were constructed in a second round of multiplex PCR, after which size selection and purification were performed. Sequencing of the libraries was done on an Illumina HiSeq2000 using paired-end 100 bp reads. In the authors' own workflow: SOAPnuke was used to process the raw data, throwing out any read that contained adapters or uncalled bases, had a mean Phred below 15, or lacked an exact constant-primer or identifier match. High-quality paired reads were merged with COPE v1.2.5, and unique nucleotide sequences were defined as clonotypes. Clonotypes were aligned to IMGT TRBV, TRBD and TRBJ reference segments using MiTCR v1.1. The analysis was restricted to V-J combinations with a frequency above 0.0001, which together covered 99.2% of the repertoires. The TCS score was defined as F50 (clonal expansion) divided by E x V (chaos), with BLOSUM62-based TCRdist calculated between CDR3 peptides within each V-J. Welch's t-statistics and random forest reduced some 510 V-J features to fewer than 15, which were used in a naive Bayes classifier (R e1071). TCRdb applied fastp at Q25 and MiXCR to the public reads, then kept only in-frame beta chains. Identical CDR3 protein sequences are pooled into one entry, listed with their most common genes and DNA. TCRdb assigned the V and J calls; the authors' analysis was not used. The table for this sample lists about 640,000 distinct CDR3 sequences; roughly 20% of them were counted only once. The ten largest clones capture roughly 30% of the sample.

This clonotype was seen repeatedly, ten times or more. It has no known antigen specificity. The input lacks base qualities; no much larger clone sits a single base away. Results the study describes overall, beyond this receptor: A model built on a 13 V-J signature distinguished ophthalmopathy from stable hyperthyroidism, reaching around 87% sensitivity and under 84% specificity in cross-validation and 80%/75% in testing. Blood samples also contained most of the expanded thyroid clonotypes (frequency above 0.001), which suggests that blood repertoires may reflect thyroid immune responses. No statistical method was used to set the sample size in advance, and investigators knew the group allocation. In validation, progression to ophthalmopathy was predicted by the model with 65% to 71% sensitivity and 72% to 85% specificity, a median of 6.5 months before onset.

Ophthalmopathy patients had moderately to severely active disease, Clinical Activity Score of at least 3, NOSPECS grade of at least 4, and duration under 3 months. Any patient with an uncontrolled infection, another autoimmune disease, pregnancy or lactation was excluded. Diagnoses were established on the basis of clinical symptoms, serum thyroxine and TRAb, thyroid ultrasound, and orbital computed tomography. Ficoll-Paque density gradient centrifugation was used to isolate PBMCs from about 9.4 ml of fresh peripheral blood. Total RNA was extracted with Trizol reagent, and quality was checked on an Agilent 2100 Bioanalyzer. At the junction V is shortened by 5 bases and J by 6 bases, with 8 bases in between. The CDR3 measures 11 amino acids from cysteine to phenylalanine. Only CDR3 DNA is held: 33 bases, read in frame from base 1.

The sequence is built from TRBV12-3 or TRBV12-4 and TRBJ2-7, with an unclear D gene assignment. Sequencing was performed on blood. This TCR was recovered from a young man with Graves' ophthalmopathy. The CDR3 region has the sequence CASSEVREQYF. The nucleotides read TGTGCCAGCAGTGAGGTCCGCGAGCAGTACTTC.